This entry lists 4 T cell receptor beta chains sequenced from one sample in a study of blood T cell repertoires in COVID-19. This table comes from immunoSEQ multiplex PCR, and its TCRdb copy is limited to in-frame clones, with some not included. The sample consists of about 82,000 clones, 78% of them appearing once. The specimen sequenced was peripheral blood. These receptors were obtained from a man in his 60s with COVID-19, enrolled during active disease.

This rearrangement joins TRBV19 to TRBJ2-7, with TRBD1 matching over 10 bases. V lost 4 bases, J lost 0 bases, and 9 bases stayed unmatched. Looked up from germline, CDR1 is LNHDA and CDR2 is SQIVND (reference sequence). The CDR3 totals 17 residues. The CDR3 loop is CASSTRGQGLDSYEQYF. The CDR3, as DNA: TGTGCCAGTAGTACGAGGGGACAGGGGCTCGACTCCTACGAGCAGTACTTC.

The rearrangement uses TRBV5-4 and TRBJ1-6; 7 nucleotides agree with TRBD1. CDR1 is SGHNT, CDR2 YYREEE, per germline (reference sequence). The CDR3 contains 16 residues. J gave up 5 bases and V 3 bases, and 8 bases lay outside the gene matches. The CDR3 spells CASSSQTGINNSPLHF. CDR3 bases: TGTGCCAGCAGCTCCCAGACAGGGATTAATAATTCACCCCTCCACTTT.

In this sample, this clone turned up once. The chain is built from TRBV5-1 and TRBJ2-6; D uncertain. This CDR3 has 14 residues. V was shortened by 2 bases and J by 0 bases, with 3 bases between the two germline ends. Germline values: CDR1 SGHRS, CDR2 YFSETQ. The CDR3 sequence is CASSFRSGANVLTF. DNA for the CDR3: TGCGCCAGCAGCTTTCGCTCTGGGGCCAACGTCCTGACTTTC.

The chain has TRBV7-9 and TRBJ2-7, with 9 bases matching TRBD1. Germline CDR1 SEHNR, CDR2 FQNEAQ (reference sequence). V trimming: 2 bases; J trimming: 6 bases; junction bases outside the gene matches: 2. The CDR3 runs 13 residues. The CDR3 coding sequence is TGTGCCAGCAGCTTAACAGGGGGCCGCGAGCAGTACTTC. The encoded protein is CASSLTGGREQYF.